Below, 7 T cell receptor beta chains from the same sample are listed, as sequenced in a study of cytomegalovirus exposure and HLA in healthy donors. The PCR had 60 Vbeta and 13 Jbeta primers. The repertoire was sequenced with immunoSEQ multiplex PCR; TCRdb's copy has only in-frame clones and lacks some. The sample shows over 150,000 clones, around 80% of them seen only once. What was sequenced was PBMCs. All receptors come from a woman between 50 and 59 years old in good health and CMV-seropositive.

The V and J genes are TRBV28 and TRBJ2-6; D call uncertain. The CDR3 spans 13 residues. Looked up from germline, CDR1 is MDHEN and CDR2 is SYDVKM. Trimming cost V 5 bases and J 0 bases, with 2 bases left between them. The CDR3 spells CASSLSGANVLTF. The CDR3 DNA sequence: TGTGCCAGCAGTCTCTCTGGGGCCAACGTCCTGACTTTC.

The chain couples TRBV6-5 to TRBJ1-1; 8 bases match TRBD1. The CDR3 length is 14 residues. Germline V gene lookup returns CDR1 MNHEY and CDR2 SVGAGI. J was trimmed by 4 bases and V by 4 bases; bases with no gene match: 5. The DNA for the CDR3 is TGTGCCAGCAGTTCCAGCGGACAGGGCACTGAAGCTTTCTTT. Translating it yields CASSSSGQGTEAFF.

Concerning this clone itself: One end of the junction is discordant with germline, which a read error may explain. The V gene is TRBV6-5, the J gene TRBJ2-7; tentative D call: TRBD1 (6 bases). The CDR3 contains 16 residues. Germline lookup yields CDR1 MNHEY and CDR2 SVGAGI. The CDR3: CASSYSPVRGSYEQHF. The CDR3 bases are TGTGCCAGCAGTTACTCTCCGGTCAGGGGATCCTACGAGCAGCACTTC.

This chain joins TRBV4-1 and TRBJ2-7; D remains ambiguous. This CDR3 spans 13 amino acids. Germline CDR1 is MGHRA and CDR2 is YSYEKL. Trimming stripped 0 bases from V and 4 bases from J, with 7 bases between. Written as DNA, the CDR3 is TGCGCCAGCAGCCAAGAAGTCGCGTACGAGCAGTACTTC. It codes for CASSQEVAYEQYF.

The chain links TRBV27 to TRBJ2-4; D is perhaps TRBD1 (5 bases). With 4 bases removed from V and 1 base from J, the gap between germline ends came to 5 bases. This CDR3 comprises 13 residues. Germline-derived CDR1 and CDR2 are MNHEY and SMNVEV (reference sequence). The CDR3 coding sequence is TGTGCCAGCAGTTGGGGCGCCAAAAACATTCAGTACTTC. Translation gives CASSWGAKNIQYF.

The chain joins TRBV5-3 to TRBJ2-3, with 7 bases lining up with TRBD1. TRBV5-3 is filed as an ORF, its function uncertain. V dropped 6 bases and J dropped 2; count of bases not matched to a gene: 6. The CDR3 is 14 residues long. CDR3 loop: CARTSGTVTDTQYF. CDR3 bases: TGTGCCAGAACCTCCGGGACAGTCACAGATACGCAGTATTTT.

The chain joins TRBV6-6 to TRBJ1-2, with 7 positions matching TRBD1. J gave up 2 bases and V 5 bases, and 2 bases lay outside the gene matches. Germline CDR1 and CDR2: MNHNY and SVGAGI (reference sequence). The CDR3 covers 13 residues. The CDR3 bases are TGTGCCAGCAGTCAACAGGGGAACTATGGCTACACCTTC. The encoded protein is CASSQQGNYGYTF.